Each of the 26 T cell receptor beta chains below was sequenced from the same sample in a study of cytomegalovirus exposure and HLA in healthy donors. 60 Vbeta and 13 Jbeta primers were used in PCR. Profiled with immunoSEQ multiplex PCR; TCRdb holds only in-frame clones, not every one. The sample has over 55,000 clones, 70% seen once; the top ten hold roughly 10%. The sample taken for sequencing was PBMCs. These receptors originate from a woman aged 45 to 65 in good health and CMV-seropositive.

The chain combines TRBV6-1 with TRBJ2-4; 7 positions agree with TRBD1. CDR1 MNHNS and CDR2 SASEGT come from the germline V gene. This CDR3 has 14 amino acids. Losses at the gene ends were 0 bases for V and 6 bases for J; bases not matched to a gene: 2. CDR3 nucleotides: TGTGCCAGCAGTGAAGCTTGGGACAGAAACATTCAGTACTTC. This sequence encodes CASSEAWDRNIQYF.

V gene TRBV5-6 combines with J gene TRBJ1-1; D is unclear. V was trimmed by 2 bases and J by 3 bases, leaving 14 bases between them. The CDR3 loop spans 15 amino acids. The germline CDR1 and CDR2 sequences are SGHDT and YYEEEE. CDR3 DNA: TGTGCCAGCAGCTTTTTGACGCGGCGCGACACTGAAGCTTTCTTT. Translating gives CASSFLTRRDTEAFF.

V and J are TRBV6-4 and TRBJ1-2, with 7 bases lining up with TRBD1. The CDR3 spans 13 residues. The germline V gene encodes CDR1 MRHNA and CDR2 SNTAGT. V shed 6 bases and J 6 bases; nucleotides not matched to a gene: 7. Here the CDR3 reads CASSPTGSNGYTF. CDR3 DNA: TGTGCCAGCAGCCCGACAGGGTCTAATGGCTACACCTTC.

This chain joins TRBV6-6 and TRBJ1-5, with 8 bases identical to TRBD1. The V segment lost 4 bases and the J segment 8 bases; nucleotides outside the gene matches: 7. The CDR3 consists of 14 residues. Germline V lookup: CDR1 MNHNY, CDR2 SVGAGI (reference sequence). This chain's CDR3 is CASSSPGGAKPQHF. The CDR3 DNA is TGTGCCAGCAGTTCCCCAGGGGGCGCGAAGCCCCAGCATTTT.

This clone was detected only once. The CDR3 here is CAWSIRVGSTDTQYF. CDR3 nucleotide sequence: TGTGCCTGGAGTATCAGGGTCGGATCCACAGATACGCAGTATTTT. The chain employs TRBV30 and TRBJ2-3; D possibly corresponds to TRBD1 (5 bases). Trimming cost V 2 bases and J 2 bases, with 14 bases left between them. The CDR3 has 15 amino acids. Germline V lookup: CDR1 GTSNPN, CDR2 SVGIG (reference sequence).

The CDR3 region has the DNA TGTGCCAGCAGCCCCACCTCCCGGGACAGGGGCCAAGAGACCCAGTACTTC. This gives the protein CASSPTSRDRGQETQYF. The chain combines TRBV4-2 with TRBJ2-5, with 10 bases aligning to TRBD1. Per germline, CDR1 LGHNA and CDR2 YNFKEQ. The CDR3 totals 17 residues. The V and J ends lost 4 bases and 1 base, in that order; junction bases with no gene match: 9.

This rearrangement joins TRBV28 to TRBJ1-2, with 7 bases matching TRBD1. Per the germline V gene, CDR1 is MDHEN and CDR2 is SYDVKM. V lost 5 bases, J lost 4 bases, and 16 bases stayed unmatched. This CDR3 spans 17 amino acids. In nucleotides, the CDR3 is TGTGCCAGCAGTCCAAACCCCCCCCCGACAGGGACCTATGGCTACACCTTC. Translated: CASSPNPPPTGTYGYTF.

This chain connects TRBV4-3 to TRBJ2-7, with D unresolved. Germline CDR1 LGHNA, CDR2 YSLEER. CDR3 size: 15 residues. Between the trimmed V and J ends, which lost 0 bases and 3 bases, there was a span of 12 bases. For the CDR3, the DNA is TGCGCCAGCAGCCAAGAGCGGCAGCGTCGCTACGAGCAGTACTTC. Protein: CASSQERQRRYEQYF.

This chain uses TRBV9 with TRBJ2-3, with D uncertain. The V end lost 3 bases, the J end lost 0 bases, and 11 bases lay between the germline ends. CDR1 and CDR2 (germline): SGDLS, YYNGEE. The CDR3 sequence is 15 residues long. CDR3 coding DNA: TGTGCCAGCAGCGCTCCGACATCCAGCACAGATACGCAGTATTTT. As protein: CASSAPTSSTDTQYF. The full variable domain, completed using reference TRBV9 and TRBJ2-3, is DSGVTQTPKHLITATGQRVTLRCSPRSGDLSVYWYQQSLDQGLQFLIQYYNGEERAKGNILERFSAQQFPDLHSELNLSSLELGDSALYFCASSAPTSSTDTQYFGPGTRLTVL.

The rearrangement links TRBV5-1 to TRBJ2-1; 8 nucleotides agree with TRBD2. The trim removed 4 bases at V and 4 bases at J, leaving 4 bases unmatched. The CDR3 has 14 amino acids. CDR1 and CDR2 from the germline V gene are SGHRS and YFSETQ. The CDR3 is CASSLGTRYNEQFF. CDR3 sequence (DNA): TGCGCCAGCAGCCTAGGGACTAGGTACAATGAGCAGTTCTTC.

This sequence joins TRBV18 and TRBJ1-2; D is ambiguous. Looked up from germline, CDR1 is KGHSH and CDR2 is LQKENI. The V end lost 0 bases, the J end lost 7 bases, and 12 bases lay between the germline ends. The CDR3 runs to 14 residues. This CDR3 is CASSPPAREGGYTF. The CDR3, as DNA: TGTGCCAGCTCACCACCCGCGCGGGAGGGTGGCTACACCTTC.

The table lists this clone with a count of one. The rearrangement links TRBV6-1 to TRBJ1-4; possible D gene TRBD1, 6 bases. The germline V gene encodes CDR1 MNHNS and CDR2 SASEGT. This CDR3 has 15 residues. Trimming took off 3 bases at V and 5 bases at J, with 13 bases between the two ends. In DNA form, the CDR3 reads TGTGCCAGCAGTGATCAGGGGCAGGTGAATGAAAAACTGTTTTTT. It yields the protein CASSDQGQVNEKLFF.

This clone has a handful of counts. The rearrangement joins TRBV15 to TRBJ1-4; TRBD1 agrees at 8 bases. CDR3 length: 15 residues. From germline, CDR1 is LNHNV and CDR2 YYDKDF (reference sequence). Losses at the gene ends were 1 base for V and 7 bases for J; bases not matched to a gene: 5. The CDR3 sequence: CATSRGGRGREKLFF. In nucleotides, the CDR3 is TGTGCCACCAGCAGAGGTGGCAGGGGGCGTGAAAAACTGTTTTTT.

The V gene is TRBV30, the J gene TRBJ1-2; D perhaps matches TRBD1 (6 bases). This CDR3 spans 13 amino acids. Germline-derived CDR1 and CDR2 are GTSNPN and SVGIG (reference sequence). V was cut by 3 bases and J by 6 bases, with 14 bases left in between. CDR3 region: CAWSPRGFDGYTF. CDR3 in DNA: TGTGCCTGGAGCCCCAGGGGATTCGATGGCTACACCTTC.

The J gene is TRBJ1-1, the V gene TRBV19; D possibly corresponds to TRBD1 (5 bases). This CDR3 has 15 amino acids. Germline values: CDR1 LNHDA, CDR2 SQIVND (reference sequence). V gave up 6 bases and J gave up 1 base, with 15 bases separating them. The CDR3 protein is CASSTDGGENTEAFF. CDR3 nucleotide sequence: TGTGCCAGTAGCACCGACGGGGGAGAGAACACTGAAGCTTTCTTT.

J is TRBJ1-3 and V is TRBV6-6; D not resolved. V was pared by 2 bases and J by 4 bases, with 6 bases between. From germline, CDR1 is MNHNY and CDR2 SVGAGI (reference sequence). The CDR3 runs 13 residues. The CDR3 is CASSYQAGNTIYF. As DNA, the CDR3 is TGTGCCAGCAGTTACCAGGCCGGAAACACCATATATTTT.

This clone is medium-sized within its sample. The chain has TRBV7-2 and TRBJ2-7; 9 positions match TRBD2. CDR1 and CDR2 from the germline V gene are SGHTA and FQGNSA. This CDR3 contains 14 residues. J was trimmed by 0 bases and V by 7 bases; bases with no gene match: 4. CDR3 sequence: CASKLAGTSYEQYF. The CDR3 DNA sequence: TGTGCCAGCAAGCTAGCGGGAACCTCCTACGAGCAGTACTTC.

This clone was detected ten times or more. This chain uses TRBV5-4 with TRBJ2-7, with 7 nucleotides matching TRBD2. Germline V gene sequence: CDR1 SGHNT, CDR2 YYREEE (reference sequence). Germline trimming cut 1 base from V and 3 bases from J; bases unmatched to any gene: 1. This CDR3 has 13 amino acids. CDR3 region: CASSLWGGYEQYF. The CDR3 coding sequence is TGTGCCAGCAGCTTGTGGGGGGGCTACGAGCAGTACTTC.

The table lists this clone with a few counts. The CDR3 coding sequence is TGTGCCAGCAGTCAGGGTTCTAACTATGGCTACACCTTC. Amino acids: CASSQGSNYGYTF. This chain connects TRBV28 to TRBJ1-2; D might be TRBD1 (5 bases). From germline, CDR1 is MDHEN and CDR2 SYDVKM. The CDR3 has 13 amino acids. The V end was cut by 5 bases, the J end by 0 bases, with 7 bases between.

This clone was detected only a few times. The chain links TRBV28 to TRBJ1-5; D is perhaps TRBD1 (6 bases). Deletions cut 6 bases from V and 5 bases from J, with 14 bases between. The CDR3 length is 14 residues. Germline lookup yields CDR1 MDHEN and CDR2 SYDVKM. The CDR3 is CASSPSPGDQPQHF. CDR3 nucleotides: TGTGCCAGCAGCCCCTCGCCAGGGGATCAGCCCCAGCATTTT.

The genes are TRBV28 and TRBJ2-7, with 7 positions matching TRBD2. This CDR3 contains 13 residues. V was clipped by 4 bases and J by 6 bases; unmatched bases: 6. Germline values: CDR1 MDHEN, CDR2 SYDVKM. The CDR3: CASSSAGLREQYF. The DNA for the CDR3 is TGTGCCAGCAGTTCAGCGGGACTTCGCGAGCAGTACTTC.

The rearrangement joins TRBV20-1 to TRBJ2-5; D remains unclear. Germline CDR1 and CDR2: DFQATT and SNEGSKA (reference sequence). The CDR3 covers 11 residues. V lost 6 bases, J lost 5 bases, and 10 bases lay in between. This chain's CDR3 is CSANQWETQYF. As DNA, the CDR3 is TGCAGTGCGAACCAGTGGGAGACCCAGTACTTC.

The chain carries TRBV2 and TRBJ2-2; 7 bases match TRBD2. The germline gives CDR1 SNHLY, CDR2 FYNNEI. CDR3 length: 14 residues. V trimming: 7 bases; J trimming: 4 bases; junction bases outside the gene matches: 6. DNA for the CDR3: TGTGCCAGCAAGAGGGGAGGGATCACCGGGGAGCTGTTTTTT. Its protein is CASKRGGITGELFF.

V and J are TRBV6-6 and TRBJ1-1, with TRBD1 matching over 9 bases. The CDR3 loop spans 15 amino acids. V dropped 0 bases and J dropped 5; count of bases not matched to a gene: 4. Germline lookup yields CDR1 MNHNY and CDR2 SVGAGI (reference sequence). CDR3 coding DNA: TGTGCCAGCAGTTACTCGCGGGACAGGGCAACTGAAGCTTTCTTT. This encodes CASSYSRDRATEAFF.

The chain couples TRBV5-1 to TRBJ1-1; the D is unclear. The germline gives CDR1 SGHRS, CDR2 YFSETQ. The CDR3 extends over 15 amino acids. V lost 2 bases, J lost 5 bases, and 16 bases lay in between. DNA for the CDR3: TGCGCCAGCAGCTTAGCCCAGGCAGGAGGGACTGAAGCTTTCTTT. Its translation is CASSLAQAGGTEAFF.

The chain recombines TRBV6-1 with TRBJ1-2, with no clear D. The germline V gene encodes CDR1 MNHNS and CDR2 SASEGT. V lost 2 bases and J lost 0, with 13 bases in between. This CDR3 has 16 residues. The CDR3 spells CASSERLGSTNYGYTF. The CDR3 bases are TGTGCCAGCAGTGAAAGGTTGGGCAGCACTAACTATGGCTACACCTTC.